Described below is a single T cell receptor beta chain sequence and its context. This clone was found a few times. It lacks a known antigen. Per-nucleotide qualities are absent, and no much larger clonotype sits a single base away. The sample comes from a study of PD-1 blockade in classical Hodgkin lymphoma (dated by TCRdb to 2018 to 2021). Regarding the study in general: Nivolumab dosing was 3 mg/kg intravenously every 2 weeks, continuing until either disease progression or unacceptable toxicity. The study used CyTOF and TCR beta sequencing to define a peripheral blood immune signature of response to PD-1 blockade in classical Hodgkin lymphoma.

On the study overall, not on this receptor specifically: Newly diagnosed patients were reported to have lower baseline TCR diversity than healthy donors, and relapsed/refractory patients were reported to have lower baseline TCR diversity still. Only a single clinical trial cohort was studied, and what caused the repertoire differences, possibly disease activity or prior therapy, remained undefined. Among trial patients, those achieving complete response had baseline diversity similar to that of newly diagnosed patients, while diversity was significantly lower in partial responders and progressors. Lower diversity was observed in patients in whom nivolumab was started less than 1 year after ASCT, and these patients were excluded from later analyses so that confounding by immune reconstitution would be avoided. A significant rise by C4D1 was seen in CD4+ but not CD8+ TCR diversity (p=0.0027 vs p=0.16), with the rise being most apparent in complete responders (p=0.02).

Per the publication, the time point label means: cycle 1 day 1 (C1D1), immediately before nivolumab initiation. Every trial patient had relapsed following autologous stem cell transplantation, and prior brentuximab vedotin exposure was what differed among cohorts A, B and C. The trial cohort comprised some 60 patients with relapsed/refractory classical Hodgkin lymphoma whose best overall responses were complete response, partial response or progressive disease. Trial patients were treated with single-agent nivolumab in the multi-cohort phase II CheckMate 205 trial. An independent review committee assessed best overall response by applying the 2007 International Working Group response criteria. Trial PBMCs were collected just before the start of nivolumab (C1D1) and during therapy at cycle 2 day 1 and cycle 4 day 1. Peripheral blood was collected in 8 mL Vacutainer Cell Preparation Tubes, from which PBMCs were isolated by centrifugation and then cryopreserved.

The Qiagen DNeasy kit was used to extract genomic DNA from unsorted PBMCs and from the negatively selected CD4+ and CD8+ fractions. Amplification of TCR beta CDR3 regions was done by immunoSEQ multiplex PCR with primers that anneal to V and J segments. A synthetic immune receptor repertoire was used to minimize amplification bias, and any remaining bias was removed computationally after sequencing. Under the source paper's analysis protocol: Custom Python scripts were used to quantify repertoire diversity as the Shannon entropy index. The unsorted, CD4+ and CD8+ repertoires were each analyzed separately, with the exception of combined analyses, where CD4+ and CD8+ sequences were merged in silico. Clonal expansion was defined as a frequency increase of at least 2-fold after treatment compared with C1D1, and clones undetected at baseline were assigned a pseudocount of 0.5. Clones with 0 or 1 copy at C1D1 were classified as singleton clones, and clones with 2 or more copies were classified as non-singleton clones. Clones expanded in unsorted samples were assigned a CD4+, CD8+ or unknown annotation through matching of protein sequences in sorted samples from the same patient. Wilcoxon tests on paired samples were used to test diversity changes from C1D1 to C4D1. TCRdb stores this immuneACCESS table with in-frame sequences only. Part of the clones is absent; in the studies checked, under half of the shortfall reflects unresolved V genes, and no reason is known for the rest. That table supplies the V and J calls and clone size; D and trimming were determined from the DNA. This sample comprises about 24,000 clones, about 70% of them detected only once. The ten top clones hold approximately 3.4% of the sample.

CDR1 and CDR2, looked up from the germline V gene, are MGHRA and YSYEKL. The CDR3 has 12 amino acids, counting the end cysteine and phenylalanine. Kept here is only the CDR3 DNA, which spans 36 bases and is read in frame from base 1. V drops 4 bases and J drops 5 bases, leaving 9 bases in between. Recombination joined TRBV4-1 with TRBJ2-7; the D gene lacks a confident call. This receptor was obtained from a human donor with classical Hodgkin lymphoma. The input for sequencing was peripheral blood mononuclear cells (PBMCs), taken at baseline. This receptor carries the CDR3 CASSLSGHEQYF. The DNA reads TGCGCCAGCAGCCTCTCGGGCCACGAGCAGTACTTC.